This T cell receptor (beta chain) was found in a study of blood T cell repertoires in COVID-19. V was clipped by 4 bases and J by 1 base; unmatched bases: 21. Germline V CDR1 and CDR2: LGHDT, YNNKEL (reference sequence). The CDR3 has 20 amino acids. Original processing notes: From reference gene primer amplification, estimates of nucleated cell counts were derived. Profiling relied on immunoSEQ multiplex PCR, and the TCRdb table lists in-frame clones only, not all of them. D and trimming come from the DNA, and the V and J calls and clone size come from that table. The sample holds 72,000 or so clones, around 90% seen once.

This chain joins TRBV3-1 (or the pseudogene TRBV3-2) and TRBJ2-7, with 8 bases matching TRBD1. This sequence originates from a man between 50 and 59 years old with active COVID-19. The sample comprised peripheral blood. The CDR3 DNA follows: TGTGCCAGCAGCCCCAACTCACCGGACAGGGTTGCCCCTTTTTCCTACGAGCAGTACTTC. Residues: CASSPNSPDRVAPFSYEQYF.